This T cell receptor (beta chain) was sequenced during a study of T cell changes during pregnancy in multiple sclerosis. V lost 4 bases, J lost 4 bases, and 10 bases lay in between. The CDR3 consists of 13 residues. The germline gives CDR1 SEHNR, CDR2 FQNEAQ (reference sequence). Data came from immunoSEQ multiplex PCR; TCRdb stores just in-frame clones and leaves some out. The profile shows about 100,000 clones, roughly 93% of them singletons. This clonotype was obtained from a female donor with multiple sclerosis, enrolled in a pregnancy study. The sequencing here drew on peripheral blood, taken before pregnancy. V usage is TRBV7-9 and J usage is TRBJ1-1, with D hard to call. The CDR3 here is CASSSSIGTEAFF. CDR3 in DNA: TGTGCCAGCAGCTCCTCCATCGGCACTGAAGCTTTCTTT.